Listed below are T cell receptor beta chains from one sample, sequenced in a study of T cell changes during pregnancy in multiple sclerosis. Sequencing was performed with immunoSEQ multiplex PCR; in TCRdb, only in-frame clones are kept and a portion is missing. In the table there are about 59,000 clones, 87% of which are singletons. The source material was peripheral blood from another person, used as feeder cells. Receptors originate from a human donor whose cells served as feeder cells for cultures in a pregnancy study. Each CDR3 is given with its conserved first and last residue. Fields, in order: CDR3 protein, CDR3 DNA, D gene, V gene, clone size, J gene. A D gene is named only where the DNA matches it firmly. Size values are once, few and many counts, or a class for expanded clones, and some rows have none.

cdr3_aa: CASSNRVGGANVLTF; cdr3_nt: TGTGCCAGCAGTAACAGGGTCGGTGGGGCCAACGTCCTGACTTTC; d_call: -; v_call: TRBV7-3; clone_size: -; j_call: TRBJ2-6
cdr3_aa: CATSTHGTSNEKLFF; cdr3_nt: TGTGCCACCAGCACCCACGGGACATCGAATGAAAAACTGTTTTTT; d_call: -; v_call: TRBV15; clone_size: -; j_call: TRBJ1-4
cdr3_aa: CASSYFQGNTEAFF; cdr3_nt: TGTGCCAGCAGTTACTTCCAGGGGAACACTGAAGCTTTCTTT; d_call: -; v_call: TRBV6-5; clone_size: -; j_call: TRBJ1-1
cdr3_aa: CASSLYEGSPLHF; cdr3_nt: TGTGCCAGCAGTCTCTACGAAGGTTCACCCCTCCACTTT; d_call: -; v_call: TRBV2; clone_size: few; j_call: TRBJ1-6
cdr3_aa: CASSPTGGGGYTF; cdr3_nt: TGTGCCAGCAGCCCTACAGGGGGGGGTGGCTACACCTTC; d_call: TRBD1; v_call: TRBV11-2; clone_size: -; j_call: TRBJ1-2
cdr3_aa: CASSRGRGQETQYF; cdr3_nt: TGTGCCAGCAGCCGCGGTAGGGGCCAAGAGACCCAGTACTTC; d_call: -; v_call: TRBV5-4; clone_size: -; j_call: TRBJ2-5
cdr3_aa: CASSWGERFNTEAFF; cdr3_nt: TGCGCCAGCAGCTGGGGGGAAAGATTCAACACTGAAGCTTTCTTT; d_call: -; v_call: TRBV5-1; clone_size: -; j_call: TRBJ1-1
cdr3_aa: CATSITPGGGNEQFF; cdr3_nt: TGTGCCACCAGCATAACCCCTGGAGGGGGGAATGAGCAGTTCTTC; d_call: -; v_call: TRBV15; clone_size: -; j_call: TRBJ2-1
cdr3_aa: CASSQDARTDTQYF; cdr3_nt: TGCGCCAGCAGCCAAGATGCCCGCACAGATACGCAGTATTTT; d_call: -; v_call: TRBV4-1; clone_size: -; j_call: TRBJ2-3
cdr3_aa: CSVRVTGNNEKLFF; cdr3_nt: TGCAGCGTCCGAGTGACAGGGAACAATGAAAAACTGTTTTTT; d_call: TRBD1; v_call: TRBV29-1; clone_size: -; j_call: TRBJ1-4